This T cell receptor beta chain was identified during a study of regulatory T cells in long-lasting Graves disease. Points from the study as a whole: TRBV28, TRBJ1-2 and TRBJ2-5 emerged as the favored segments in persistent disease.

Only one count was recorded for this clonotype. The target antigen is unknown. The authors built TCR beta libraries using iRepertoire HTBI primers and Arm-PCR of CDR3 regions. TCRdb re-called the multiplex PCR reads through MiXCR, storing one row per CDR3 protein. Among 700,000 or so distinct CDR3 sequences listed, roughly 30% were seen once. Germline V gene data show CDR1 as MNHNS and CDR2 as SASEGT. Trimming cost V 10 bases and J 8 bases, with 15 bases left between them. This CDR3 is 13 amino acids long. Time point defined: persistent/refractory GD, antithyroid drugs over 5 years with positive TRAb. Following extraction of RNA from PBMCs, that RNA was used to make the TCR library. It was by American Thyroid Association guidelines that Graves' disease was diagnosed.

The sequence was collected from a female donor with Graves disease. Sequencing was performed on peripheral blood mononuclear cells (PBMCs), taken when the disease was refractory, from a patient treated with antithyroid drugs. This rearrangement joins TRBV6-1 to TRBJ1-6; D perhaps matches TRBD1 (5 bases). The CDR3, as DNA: TGTGCCATCAGCGGGGCCTCTCATTCACCCCTCCACTTT. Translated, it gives CAISGASHSPLHF.